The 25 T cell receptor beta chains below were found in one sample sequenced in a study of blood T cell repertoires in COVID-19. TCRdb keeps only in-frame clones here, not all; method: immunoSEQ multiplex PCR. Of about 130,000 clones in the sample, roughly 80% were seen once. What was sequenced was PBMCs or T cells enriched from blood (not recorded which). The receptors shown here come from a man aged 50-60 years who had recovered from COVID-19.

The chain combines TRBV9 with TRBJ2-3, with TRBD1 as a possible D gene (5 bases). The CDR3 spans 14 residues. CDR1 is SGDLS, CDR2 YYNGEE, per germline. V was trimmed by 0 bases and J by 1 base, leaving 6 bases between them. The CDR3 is CASSVVTGTDTQYF. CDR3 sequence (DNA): TGTGCCAGCAGCGTAGTGACAGGCACAGATACGCAGTATTTT.

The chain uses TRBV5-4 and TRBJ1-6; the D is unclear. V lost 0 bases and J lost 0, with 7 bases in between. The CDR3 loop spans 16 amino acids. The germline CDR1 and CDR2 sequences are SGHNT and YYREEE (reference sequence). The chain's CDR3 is CASSLALSSYNSPLHF. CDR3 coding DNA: TGTGCCAGCAGCTTGGCGCTGAGCTCCTATAATTCACCCCTCCACTTT.

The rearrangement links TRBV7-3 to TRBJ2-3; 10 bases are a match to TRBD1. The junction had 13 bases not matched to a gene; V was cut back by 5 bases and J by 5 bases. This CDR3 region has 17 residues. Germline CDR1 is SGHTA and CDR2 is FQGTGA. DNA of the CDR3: TGTGCCAGCAGCCGGATGACAGGGGGCAACGAAGGAGATACGCAGTATTTT. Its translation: CASSRMTGGNEGDTQYF. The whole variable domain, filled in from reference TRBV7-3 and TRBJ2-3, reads GAGVSQTPSNKVTEKGKYVELRCDPISGHTALYWYRQSLGQGPEFLIYFQGTGAADDSGLPNDRFFAVRPEGSVSTLKIQRTERGDSAVYLCASSRMTGGNEGDTQYFGPGTRLTVL.

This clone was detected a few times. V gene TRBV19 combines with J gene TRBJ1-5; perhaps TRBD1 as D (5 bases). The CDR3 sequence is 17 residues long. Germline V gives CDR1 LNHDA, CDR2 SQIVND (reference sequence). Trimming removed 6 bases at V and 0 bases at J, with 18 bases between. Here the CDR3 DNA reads TGTGCCAGTAGCCCAGGGCCCGGAACTCCTAGCAATCAGCCCCAGCATTTT. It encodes CASSPGPGTPSNQPQHF. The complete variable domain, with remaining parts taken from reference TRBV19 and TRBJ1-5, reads DGGITQSPKYLFRKEGQNVTLSCEQNLNHDAMYWYRQDPGQGLRLIYYSQIVNDFQKGDIAEGYSVSREKKESFPLTVTSAQKNPTAFYLCASSPGPGTPSNQPQHFGDGTRLSIL.

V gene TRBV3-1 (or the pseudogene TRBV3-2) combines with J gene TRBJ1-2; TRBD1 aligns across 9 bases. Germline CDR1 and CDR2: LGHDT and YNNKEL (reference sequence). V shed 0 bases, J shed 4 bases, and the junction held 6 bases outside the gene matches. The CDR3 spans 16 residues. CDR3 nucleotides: TGTGCCAGCAGCCAAGAAGCCCGGACAGGGGCCTATGGCTACACCTTC. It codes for CASSQEARTGAYGYTF.

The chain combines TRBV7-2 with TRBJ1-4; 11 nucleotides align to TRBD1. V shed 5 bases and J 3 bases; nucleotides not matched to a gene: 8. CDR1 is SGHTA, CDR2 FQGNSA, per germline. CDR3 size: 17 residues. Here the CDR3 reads CASSPDRGLGSNEKLFF. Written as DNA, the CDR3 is TGTGCCAGCAGCCCGGACAGGGGGCTGGGTTCTAATGAAAAACTGTTTTTT.

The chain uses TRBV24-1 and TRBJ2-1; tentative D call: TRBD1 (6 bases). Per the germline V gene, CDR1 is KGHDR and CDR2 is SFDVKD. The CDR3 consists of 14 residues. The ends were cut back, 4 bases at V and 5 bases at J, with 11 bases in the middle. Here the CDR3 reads CATSEPGVDNEQFF. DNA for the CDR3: TGTGCCACCAGTGAACCAGGGGTGGACAATGAGCAGTTCTTC.

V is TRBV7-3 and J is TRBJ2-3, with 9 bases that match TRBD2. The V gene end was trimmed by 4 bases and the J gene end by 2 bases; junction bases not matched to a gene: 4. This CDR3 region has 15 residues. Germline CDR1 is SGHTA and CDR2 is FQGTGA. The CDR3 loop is CASSSRLADTDTQYF. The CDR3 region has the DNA TGTGCCAGCAGCTCGAGACTAGCGGACACAGATACGCAGTATTTT.

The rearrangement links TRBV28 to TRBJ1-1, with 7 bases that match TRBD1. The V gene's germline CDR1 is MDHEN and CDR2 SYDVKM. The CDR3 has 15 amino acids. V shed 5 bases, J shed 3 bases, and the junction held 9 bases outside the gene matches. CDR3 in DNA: TGTGCCAGCAGTCCCACCACAGGGGCGTACACTGAAGCTTTCTTT. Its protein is CASSPTTGAYTEAFF.

In DNA, the CDR3 is TGCGCCAGCAGCCAAGATCAAGGGACAGGGGGAGCCTACGAGCAGTACTTC. Translating gives CASSQDQGTGGAYEQYF. The gene calls are TRBV4-1 and TRBJ2-7; 11 bases are shared with TRBD1. The length of the CDR3 is 17 residues. Germline CDR1 and CDR2: MGHRA and YSYEKL. V shed 0 bases, J shed 2 bases, and the junction held 6 bases outside the gene matches.

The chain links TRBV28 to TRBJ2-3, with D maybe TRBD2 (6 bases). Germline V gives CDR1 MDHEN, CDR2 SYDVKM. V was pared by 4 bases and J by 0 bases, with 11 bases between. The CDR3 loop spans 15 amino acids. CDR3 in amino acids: CASSSGVRSTDTQYF. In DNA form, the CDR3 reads TGTGCCAGCAGTTCGGGGGTAAGGAGCACAGATACGCAGTATTTT.

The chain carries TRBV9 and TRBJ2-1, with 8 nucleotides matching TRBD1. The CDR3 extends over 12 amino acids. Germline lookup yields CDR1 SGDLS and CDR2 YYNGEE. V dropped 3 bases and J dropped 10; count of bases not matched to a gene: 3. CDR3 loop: CASSGTGKEQFF. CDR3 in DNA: TGTGCCAGCAGCGGGACAGGGAAGGAGCAGTTCTTC.

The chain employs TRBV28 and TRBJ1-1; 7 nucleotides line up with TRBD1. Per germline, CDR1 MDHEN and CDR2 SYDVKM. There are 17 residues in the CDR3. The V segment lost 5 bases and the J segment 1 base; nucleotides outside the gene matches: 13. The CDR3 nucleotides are TGTGCCAGCAGTGCCAGATTTACAGGGGAAGGGAACACTGAAGCTTTCTTT. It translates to CASSARFTGEGNTEAFF.

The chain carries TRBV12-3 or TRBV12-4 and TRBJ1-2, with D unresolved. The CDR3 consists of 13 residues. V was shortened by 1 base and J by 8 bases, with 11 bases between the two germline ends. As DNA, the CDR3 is TGTGCCAGCAGTTTAGGGCGGAGTAGAGGCTACACCTTC. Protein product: CASSLGRSRGYTF.

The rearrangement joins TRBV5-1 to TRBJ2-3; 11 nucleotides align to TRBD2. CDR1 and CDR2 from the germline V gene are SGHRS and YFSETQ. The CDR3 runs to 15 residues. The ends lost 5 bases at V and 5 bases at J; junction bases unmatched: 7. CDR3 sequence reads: CASSRSGGAGDTQYF. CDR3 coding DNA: TGCGCCAGCAGTCGTAGCGGGGGGGCCGGAGATACGCAGTATTTT.

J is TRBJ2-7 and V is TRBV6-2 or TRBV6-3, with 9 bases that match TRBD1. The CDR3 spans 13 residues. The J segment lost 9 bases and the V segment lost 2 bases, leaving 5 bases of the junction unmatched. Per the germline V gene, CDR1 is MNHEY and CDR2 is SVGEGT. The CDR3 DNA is TGTGCCAGCAGTTACCTGGACAGGGGTTGGCAGTACTTC. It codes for CASSYLDRGWQYF.

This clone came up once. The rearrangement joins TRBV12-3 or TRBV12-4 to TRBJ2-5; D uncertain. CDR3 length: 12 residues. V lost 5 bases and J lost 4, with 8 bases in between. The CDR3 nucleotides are TGTGCCAGCAGTGCTAGTGCAGAGACCCAGTACTTC. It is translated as CASSASAETQYF.

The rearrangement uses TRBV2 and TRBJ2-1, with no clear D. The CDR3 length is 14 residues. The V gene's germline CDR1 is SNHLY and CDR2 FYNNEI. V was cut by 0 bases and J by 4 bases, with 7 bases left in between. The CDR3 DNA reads TGTGCCAGCAGTGAAGCTACAGAATACAATGAGCAGTTCTTC. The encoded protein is CASSEATEYNEQFF.

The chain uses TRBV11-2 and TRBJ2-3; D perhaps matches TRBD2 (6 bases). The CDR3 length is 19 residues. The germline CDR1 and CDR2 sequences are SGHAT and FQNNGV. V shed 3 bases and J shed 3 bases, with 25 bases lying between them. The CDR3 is CASSFRTTGLLMVTDTQYF. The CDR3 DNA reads TGTGCCAGCAGCTTTAGGACTACAGGCCTCTTGATGGTGACAGATACGCAGTATTTT.

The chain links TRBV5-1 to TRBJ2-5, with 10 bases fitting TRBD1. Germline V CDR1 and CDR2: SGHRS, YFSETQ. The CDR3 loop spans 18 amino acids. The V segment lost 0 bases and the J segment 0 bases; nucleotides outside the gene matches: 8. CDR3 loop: CASSLDRQGARYQETQYF. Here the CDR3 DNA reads TGCGCCAGCAGCTTGGACCGACAGGGGGCGAGGTACCAAGAGACCCAGTACTTC.

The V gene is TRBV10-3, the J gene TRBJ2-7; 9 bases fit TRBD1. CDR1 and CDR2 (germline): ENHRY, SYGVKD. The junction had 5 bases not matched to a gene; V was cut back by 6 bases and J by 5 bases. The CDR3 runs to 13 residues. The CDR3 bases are TGTGCCATCAGAAAGGACAGGGGCCACGAGCAGTACTTC. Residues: CAIRKDRGHEQYF.

CDR3 in amino acids: CASSQDRGYGYTF. As DNA, the CDR3 is TGTGCCAGCTCCCAAGACAGGGGCTATGGCTACACCTTC. The chain links TRBV18 to TRBJ1-2; 8 bases align to TRBD1. With 6 bases clipped from V and 4 bases from J, the junction kept 4 bases outside the gene matches. From germline, CDR1 is KGHSH and CDR2 LQKENI. This CDR3 has 13 amino acids.

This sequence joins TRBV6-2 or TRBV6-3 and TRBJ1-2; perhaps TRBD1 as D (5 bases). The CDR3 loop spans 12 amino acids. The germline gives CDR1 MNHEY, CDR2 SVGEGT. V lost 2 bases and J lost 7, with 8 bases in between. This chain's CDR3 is CASSYRTTGYTF. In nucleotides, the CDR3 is TGTGCCAGCAGTTACCGGACAACTGGCTACACCTTC.

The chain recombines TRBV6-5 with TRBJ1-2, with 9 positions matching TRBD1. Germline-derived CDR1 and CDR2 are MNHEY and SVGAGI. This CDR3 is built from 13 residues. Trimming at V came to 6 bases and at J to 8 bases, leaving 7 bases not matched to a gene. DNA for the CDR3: TGTGCCAGCAGCCGGGACAGGGTTGACGGCTACACCTTC. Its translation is CASSRDRVDGYTF.

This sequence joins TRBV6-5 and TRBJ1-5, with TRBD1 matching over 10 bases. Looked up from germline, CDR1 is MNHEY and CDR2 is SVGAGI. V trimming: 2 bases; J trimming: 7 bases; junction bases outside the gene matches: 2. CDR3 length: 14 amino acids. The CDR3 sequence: CASSYGTGDQPQHF. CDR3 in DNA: TGTGCCAGCAGTTACGGGACAGGGGACCAGCCCCAGCATTTT.